This T cell receptor (beta chain) is from a study of lymphopenia after photon versus proton radiotherapy. V lost 7 bases, J lost 0 bases, and 11 bases stayed unmatched. CDR1 is LNHDA, CDR2 SQIVND, per germline (reference sequence). This CDR3 is 18 amino acids long. The assay was immunoSEQ multiplex PCR, and TCRdb's table has in-frame clones only and misses some. The sample comprises 65,000 or so clones, around 90% of which are singletons, and more than 10% rests with the top ten. In this sample, this clone is medium-sized. Its antigen is unknown. Study-level results: A bigger post-nadir fall in TCR diversity correlated inversely with survival time in deceased patients.

The sequence derives from an elderly man with esophageal cancer. The rearrangement joins TRBV19 to TRBJ2-6, with 8 bases that match TRBD1. Sequencing was performed on peripheral blood, taken from a patient treated with proton-based radiotherapy. Here the CDR3 DNA reads TGTGCCAGTAATGATCCGGGACAGGCGTACTCTGGGGCCAACGTCCTGACTTTC. Amino acid sequence: CASNDPGQAYSGANVLTF.